This T cell receptor (beta chain) comes out of a study of tumor-infiltrating lymphocytes in primary liver carcinoma. From 500 to 600 ng of total RNA, TCR beta-specific cDNA was reverse-transcribed using a constant-region primer. Three rounds of nested multiplex PCR with slightly modified ARM-PCR produced TCR beta libraries. In the first two PCR rounds, TRBV1-TRBV30 forward primers were paired with a C-beta reverse primer, and each round lasted roughly 10 cycles. Each CDR3 protein is one row after TCRdb ran MiXCR on the multiplex PCR reads. The sample has about 35,000 distinct CDR3 sequences; 74% are singletons. Co-extracting RNA and DNA was done with 20-30 mg of unsorted bulk tissue as input. This clonotype was observed a single time. What it binds is unknown. The junction departs from the called germline gene at one end, perhaps through a read error. Study-level results: Tumor-adjacent and tumor-blood pairs overlapped less than tumor region pairs did.

The V gene's germline CDR1 is SQVTM and CDR2 ANQGSEA. This CDR3 has 15 residues. The chain is built from TRBV29-1 and TRBJ1-1, with TRBD1 matching over 7 bases. The sequenced sample was liver tumor tissue from sampling region 4. As to subset: tumor region T4, right-lateral pole. The sequence was collected from a man aged 40-50 years with primary liver carcinoma and hepatitis B virus infection. The CDR3, as DNA: TGTAGCGGTGGACAGGAAGGCTATCAGAACACTGGAGCTTTCTTT. Protein product: CSGGQEGYQNTGAFF.